This T cell receptor beta chain stems from a study of blood T cell repertoires in COVID-19. Study as a whole: Collection of acute and convalescent COVID-19 samples took place in the United States, Italy and Spain. Sample material is recorded as cDNA or gDNA derived from T cells, B-cell-depleted T cells, or PBMCs.

Donors were grouped by their self-reported clinical history. Original methodology: Amplified reference gene primers provided the basis for estimating nucleated cell counts. Clones were sequenced by immunoSEQ multiplex PCR, and TCRdb holds only the in-frame ones, with some missing. The V and J calls and clone size come from that table; D and trimming were worked out from the DNA. Of 250,000 to 400,000 clones in the sample, about 88% were seen once. The clonotype originates from a man in his 60s who had recovered from COVID-19. What was sequenced was PBMCs or T cells enriched from blood (not recorded which).

CDR3 amino acids: CASRMGGGGGYTF. In DNA, the CDR3 is TGTGCCAGCAGGATGGGGGGTGGTGGTGGCTACACCTTC. V and J are TRBV12-3 or TRBV12-4 and TRBJ1-2; maybe TRBD1 (5 bases). The CDR3 contains 13 residues. Trimming cost V 6 bases and J 7 bases, with 15 bases left between them.